The sequence of this T cell receptor (beta chain) was determined in a study of blood T cell repertoires in COVID-19. V was pared by 4 bases and J by 7 bases, with 6 bases of the junction left unmatched. CDR3 length: 14 residues. Germline V gene lookup returns CDR1 LNHDA and CDR2 SQIVND (reference sequence). TCRdb keeps only in-frame clones here, not all; method: immunoSEQ multiplex PCR. The sample has about 220,000 clones, more than 85% seen once. This chain uses TRBV19 with TRBJ1-2; 10 bases line up with TRBD1. The sequence was collected from a man in his forties with active or convalescent COVID-19. The source material was peripheral blood. Written as DNA, the CDR3 is TGTGCCAGTAGTACGACAGGGGGCAGGAGTGGCTACACCTTC. Translation gives CASSTTGGRSGYTF. The whole variable domain, filled in from reference TRBV19 and TRBJ1-2, reads DGGITQSPKYLFRKEGQNVTLSCEQNLNHDAMYWYRQDPGQGLRLIYYSQIVNDFQKGDIAEGYSVSREKKESFPLTVTSAQKNPTAFYLCASSTTGGRSGYTFGSGTRLTVV.